Given below is one T cell receptor (beta chain) in context. Its antigen is unidentified. A read error may produce the germline difference seen at one junction end. These data originate in a study of Graves' ophthalmopathy and Graves' hyperthyroidism. CDR1 and CDR2 from the germline V gene are SEHNR and FQNEAQ (reference sequence). CDR3 length: 18 amino acids. Study results and limitations: In blood, most expanded thyroid clonotypes above 0.001 frequency were also detected.

From RNA, the CDR3 regions of TCR beta chains were amplified and sequenced. Second-round multiplex PCR came after first-round RT-PCR with HTBI primers. TCRdb reprocessed the multiplex PCR reads with MiXCR, giving one entry per CDR3 protein. Of over a million distinct CDR3 sequences in the sample, less than 45% are singletons; the top ten hold roughly 10%. Input material: peripheral blood or thyroid tissue (not recorded which). The chain is built from TRBV7-9 and TRBJ2-2; 9 positions match TRBD1. The receptor was isolated from an adult man with Graves' hyperthyroidism. CDR3 DNA sequence: TGCGCCAGCAGCCAAGCTTCCCCTCGACAGGGGGTCGCCGGGGAGCTGTTTTTT. Translating gives CASSQASPRQGVAGELFF.